This passage covers 20 T cell receptor beta chains from one sample sequenced in a study of blood T cell repertoires in COVID-19. Generated by immunoSEQ multiplex PCR, the TCRdb table keeps only in-frame clones and is missing some. The table lists roughly 240,000 clones, 85% to 90% of them singletons. The specimen sequenced was peripheral blood. The receptors were sampled from a man between 18 and 29 years old with active or convalescent COVID-19.

The chain recombines TRBV6-5 with TRBJ2-5; D ambiguous. The CDR3 spans 16 residues. Germline lookup yields CDR1 MNHEY and CDR2 SVGAGI. Trimming cost V 0 bases and J 3 bases, with 14 bases left between them. CDR3 protein: CASSYSALVTEETQYF. The DNA for the CDR3 is TGTGCCAGCAGTTACTCCGCTCTAGTAACGGAAGAGACCCAGTACTTC.

The chain recombines TRBV28 with TRBJ1-3; maybe TRBD1 (6 bases). The CDR3 totals 13 residues. Looked up from germline, CDR1 is MDHEN and CDR2 is SYDVKM. V shed 6 bases and J shed 1 base, with 7 bases lying between them. Here the CDR3 DNA reads TGTGCCAGCAGCACAGGGTCTGGAAACACCATATATTTT. Amino acids: CASSTGSGNTIYF.

This chain joins TRBV28 and TRBJ1-2, with 7 positions matching TRBD1. The junction had 4 bases not matched to a gene; V was cut back by 3 bases and J by 6 bases. The CDR3 has 13 residues. CDR1 MDHEN and CDR2 SYDVKM come from the germline V gene. The CDR3 DNA reads TGTGCCAGCAGTTTTGACAGGGAACATGGCTACACCTTC. This sequence encodes CASSFDREHGYTF.

The chain has TRBV18 and TRBJ1-6; TRBD1 might be the D (5 bases). Germline V gene sequence: CDR1 KGHSH, CDR2 LQKENI. The CDR3 is made up of 16 amino acids. V lost 5 bases to trimming and J lost 7 bases, with 18 bases between them. For the CDR3, the DNA is TGTGCCAGCTCATCAGGGTCCCGTCTTGACAATTCACCCCTCCACTTT. Translating gives CASSSGSRLDNSPLHF.

This sequence joins TRBV5-1 and TRBJ2-3; 14 bases are a match to TRBD2. Germline CDR1 SGHRS, CDR2 YFSETQ. The CDR3 length is 16 residues. Unmatched junction bases numbered 9, after V lost 5 bases and J lost 7 bases. CDR3 residues: CASRTSGRADGHTQYF. CDR3 bases: TGCGCCAGCAGGACTAGCGGGAGGGCCGACGGACATACGCAGTATTTT.

The rearrangement links TRBV29-1 to TRBJ1-1; D gene uncertain. Germline assignment: CDR1 SQVTM and CDR2 ANQGSEA. Between the trimmed V and J ends, which lost 3 bases and 12 bases, there was a span of 17 bases. This CDR3 comprises 12 residues. CDR3 sequence: CSVEGLRRLTFF. Here the CDR3 DNA reads TGCAGCGTTGAGGGCCTACGCAGGTTGACTTTCTTT.

V and J are TRBV6-1 and TRBJ1-2; 7 bases are shared with TRBD1. Germline assignment: CDR1 MNHNS and CDR2 SASEGT. With 3 bases clipped from V and 6 bases from J, the junction kept 4 bases outside the gene matches. The CDR3 has 13 amino acids. CDR3 coding DNA: TGTGCCAGCAGTGATGTGACAGGGAATGGCTACACCTTC. Protein sequence: CASSDVTGNGYTF.

This chain connects TRBV6-5 to TRBJ1-2; D is unresolved. This CDR3 region has 12 residues. The germline V and J ends were trimmed by 8 bases and 7 bases, with 14 bases remaining between them. From germline, CDR1 is MNHEY and CDR2 SVGAGI. CDR3 in amino acids: CASLAAAAGYTF. CDR3 in DNA: TGTGCCAGCCTTGCCGCGGCGGCTGGCTACACCTTC.

This chain joins TRBV19 and TRBJ1-3; the D gene is possibly TRBD1 (5 bases). CDR1 LNHDA and CDR2 SQIVND come from the germline V gene (reference sequence). Trimming removed 6 bases at V and 2 bases at J, with 11 bases between. CDR3 size: 14 residues. The CDR3 DNA follows: TGTGCCAGTAGGCAGGGCATGGCTGGAAACACCATATATTTT. Its translation is CASRQGMAGNTIYF.

The chain recombines TRBV5-1 with TRBJ1-1, with a weak D call TRBD1 (5 bases). Germline lookup yields CDR1 SGHRS and CDR2 YFSETQ. This CDR3 has 14 amino acids. Trimming removed 2 bases at V and 3 bases at J, with 11 bases between. CDR3 residues: CASSFQGRDTEAFF. For the CDR3, the DNA is TGCGCCAGCAGCTTTCAGGGCAGGGACACTGAAGCTTTCTTT. The full variable domain, with the rest looked up from reference TRBV5-1 and TRBJ1-1, is KAGVTQTPRYLIKTRGQQVTLSCSPISGHRSVSWYQQTPGQGLQFLFEYFSETQRNKGNFPGRFSGRQFSNSRSEMNVSTLELGDSALYLCASSFQGRDTEAFFGQGTRLTVV.

This chain's CDR3 is CASSESGGSGANVLTF. DNA for the CDR3: TGCGCCAGCAGTGAGTCGGGGGGGTCTGGGGCCAACGTCCTGACTTTC. The chain employs TRBV10-2 and TRBJ2-6; 7 bases are a match to TRBD2. Germline values: CDR1 WSHSY, CDR2 SAAADI. The J segment lost 1 base and the V segment lost 0 bases, leaving 0 bases of the junction unmatched. The CDR3 contains 16 residues.

Here the CDR3 reads CASSSGTVDEKLFF. The CDR3, as DNA: TGCGCCAGCAGCTCAGGGACAGTGGACGAAAAACTGTTTTTT. The chain employs TRBV5-1 and TRBJ1-4; 7 bases match TRBD1. The CDR3 is 14 residues long. The V gene end was trimmed by 3 bases and the J gene end by 8 bases; junction bases not matched to a gene: 7. The germline V gene has CDR1 SGHRS and CDR2 YFSETQ.

The chain recombines TRBV5-5 with TRBJ2-3, with D possibly being TRBD1 (6 bases). Trimming took off 0 bases at V and 0 bases at J, with 11 bases between the two ends. The germline CDR1 and CDR2 sequences are SGHKS and YYEKEE (reference sequence). This CDR3 has 16 residues. DNA of the CDR3: TGTGCCAGCAGCTTGGGGACAGACATCAGCACAGATACGCAGTATTTT. Translation: CASSLGTDISTDTQYF. The full variable domain, with the rest looked up from reference TRBV5-5 and TRBJ2-3, is DAGVTQSPTHLIKTRGQQVTLRCSPISGHKSVSWYQQVLGQGPQFIFQYYEKEERGRGNFPDRFSARQFPNYSSELNVNALLLGDSALYLCASSLGTDISTDTQYFGPGTRLTVL.

The rearrangement joins TRBV5-6 to TRBJ1-2, with D unclear. Germline V gene sequence: CDR1 SGHDT, CDR2 YYEEEE. Deletions cut 2 bases from V and 4 bases from J, with 9 bases between. This CDR3 is 13 amino acids long. DNA for the CDR3: TGTGCCAGCAGCTTTCAGAGGAGCTATGGCTACACCTTC. It specifies CASSFQRSYGYTF. Complete variable domain (other parts from reference TRBV5-6 and TRBJ1-2): DAGVTQSPTHLIKTRGQQVTLRCSPKSGHDTVSWYQQALGQGPQFIFQYYEEEERQRGNFPDRFSGHQFPNYSSELNVNALLLGDSALYLCASSFQRSYGYTFGSGTRLTVV.

The rearrangement links TRBV5-1 to TRBJ2-5; 8 nucleotides line up with TRBD1. The germline V gene has CDR1 SGHRS and CDR2 YFSETQ. The V and J ends lost 1 base and 4 bases, in that order; junction bases with no gene match: 3. This CDR3 contains 14 residues. CDR3 nucleotide sequence: TGCGCCAGCAGCTTGCAGGGGGCCCGAGAGACCCAGTACTTC. The encoded protein is CASSLQGARETQYF. Using reference TRBV5-1 and TRBJ2-5 for the parts outside the CDR3, the full variable domain is KAGVTQTPRYLIKTRGQQVTLSCSPISGHRSVSWYQQTPGQGLQFLFEYFSETQRNKGNFPGRFSGRQFSNSRSEMNVSTLELGDSALYLCASSLQGARETQYFGPGTRLLVL.

V usage is TRBV3-1 (or the pseudogene TRBV3-2) and J usage is TRBJ2-2; D is undetermined. The CDR3 covers 17 residues. Germline CDR1 LGHDT, CDR2 YNNKEL (reference sequence). V was clipped by 1 base and J by 2 bases, with 14 bases between them. This CDR3 reads CASSQVVVYANTGELFF. The CDR3 region has the DNA TGTGCCAGCAGCCAAGTAGTGGTCTATGCTAACACCGGGGAGCTGTTTTTT.

The chain couples TRBV19 to TRBJ1-1; tentatively, D is TRBD1 (5 bases). Trimming took off 7 bases at V and 3 bases at J, with 15 bases between the two ends. In germline, CDR1 is LNHDA, CDR2 SQIVND (reference sequence). The CDR3 runs to 14 residues. For the CDR3, the DNA is TGTGCCAGTACTCATTTTGGAGGGGACACTGAAGCTTTCTTT. Amino acids: CASTHFGGDTEAFF.

The V gene is TRBV4-1, the J gene TRBJ1-1; D uncertain. From germline, CDR1 is MGHRA and CDR2 YSYEKL. This CDR3 has 15 amino acids. V was pared by 1 base and J by 1 base, with 10 bases between. The CDR3 region is CASSQVDSRNTEAFF. The DNA of the CDR3 is TGCGCCAGCAGCCAAGTCGATTCCAGGAACACTGAAGCTTTCTTT.

The chain joins TRBV6-5 to TRBJ1-6; the D is unclear. V lost 8 bases, J lost 1 base, and 6 bases lay in between. The germline gives CDR1 MNHEY, CDR2 SVGAGI. The CDR3 is 13 residues long. For the CDR3, the DNA is TGTGCCAGCGAGGTTTCCTATAATTCACCCCTCCACTTT. Its protein is CASEVSYNSPLHF.

The V call is TRBV7-7, the J call TRBJ2-7; TRBD1 aligns across 8 bases. V shed 0 bases and J 5 bases; nucleotides not matched to a gene: 3. Germline CDR1 reads SSHAT; CDR2 reads FNYEAQ (reference sequence). CDR3 size: 14 residues. The chain's CDR3 is CASSLATGDHEQYF. CDR3 nucleotides: TGTGCCAGCAGCTTAGCGACAGGGGATCACGAGCAGTACTTC.